This TCR beta chain derives from a study of OX40 agonist ivuxolimab in advanced cancers. On the study more broadly: Patients received intravenous ivuxolimab every 2 weeks at 0.01 to 10 mg/kg. Under the entry rules, prior anti-PD-1, anti-PD-L1 or anti-CTLA-4 therapy was allowed, and about 40% had some.

The repertoire was sequenced with immunoSEQ multiplex PCR; TCRdb's copy has only in-frame clones and lacks some. The sample contains 100,000 to 150,000 clones, roughly 92% of which appear only once. This CDR3 is built from 14 residues. The germline CDR1 and CDR2 sequences are SEHNR and FQNEAQ (reference sequence). V lost 2 bases to trimming and J lost 5 bases, with 10 bases between them. The sample in question was CD4+ or CD8+ T cells sorted from blood, obtained in a trial of the OX40 agonist ivuxolimab. The receptor's source is an adult with an advanced solid tumor such as melanoma, head and neck, liver or kidney cancer. J is TRBJ1-5 and V is TRBV7-9; tentative D call: TRBD1 (5 bases). CDR3 nucleotide sequence: TGTGCCAGCAGCTTATCCCCGGGGGATCAGCCCCAGCATTTT. Translating it yields CASSLSPGDQPQHF.